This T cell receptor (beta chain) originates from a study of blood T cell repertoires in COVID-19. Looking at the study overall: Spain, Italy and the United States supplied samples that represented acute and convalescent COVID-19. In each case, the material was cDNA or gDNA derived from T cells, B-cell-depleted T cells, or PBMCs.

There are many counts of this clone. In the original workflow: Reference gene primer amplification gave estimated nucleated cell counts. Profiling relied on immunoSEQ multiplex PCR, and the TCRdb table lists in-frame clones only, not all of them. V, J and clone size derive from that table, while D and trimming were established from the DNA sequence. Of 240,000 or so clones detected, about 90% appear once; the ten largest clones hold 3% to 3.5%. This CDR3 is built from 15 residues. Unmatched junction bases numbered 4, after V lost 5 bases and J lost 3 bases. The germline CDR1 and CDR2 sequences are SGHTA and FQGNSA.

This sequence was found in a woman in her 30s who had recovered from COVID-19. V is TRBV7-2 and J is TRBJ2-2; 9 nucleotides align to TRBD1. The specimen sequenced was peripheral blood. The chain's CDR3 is CASSRDRVDTGELFF. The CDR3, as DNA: TGTGCCAGCAGCCGGGACAGGGTTGACACCGGGGAGCTGTTTTTT.